The 15 T cell receptor beta chains in this list originate from one sample, sequenced in a study of blood T cell repertoires in COVID-19. Sequenced by immunoSEQ multiplex PCR; TCRdb stores in-frame clones only, minus some. The table has around 230,000 clones, around four fifths seen once; the top ten hold about a tenth. The sequenced sample was PBMCs or T cells enriched from blood (not recorded which). Source of these receptors: a man aged 40-49 years who had recovered from COVID-19.

The chain combines TRBV5-1 with TRBJ1-1; 9 nucleotides align to TRBD1. CDR1 and CDR2 from the germline V gene are SGHRS and YFSETQ. CDR3 size: 14 residues. Trimming removed 5 bases from V and 5 bases from J; junction bases left unmatched: 7. The CDR3 region has the DNA TGCGCCAGCAGTGTGGGACAGGGTTGGACTGAAGCTTTCTTT. Translation: CASSVGQGWTEAFF.

This clone was recorded once. The V gene is TRBV7-3, the J gene TRBJ2-6; TRBD1 agrees at 7 bases. Germline CDR1 SGHTA, CDR2 FQGTGA. Germline trimming cut 5 bases from V and 1 base from J; bases unmatched to any gene: 5. The CDR3 covers 16 residues. Written as DNA, the CDR3 is TGTGCCAGCAGCCCGGACAGGCGTTCTGGGGCCAACGTCCTGACTTTC. Translation: CASSPDRRSGANVLTF.

The chain carries TRBV27 and TRBJ1-2, with D perhaps TRBD1 (5 bases). The CDR3 consists of 13 residues. V gave up 3 bases and J gave up 6 bases, with 11 bases separating them. Germline V gene data show CDR1 as MNHEY and CDR2 as SMNVEV (reference sequence). CDR3 sequence (DNA): TGTGCCAGCAGTTTCGCAGGGTTGGATGGCTACACCTTC. Translating gives CASSFAGLDGYTF.

The rearrangement links TRBV6-5 to TRBJ2-7, with a weak D call TRBD1 (7 bases). Germline-derived CDR1 and CDR2 are MNHEY and SVGAGI. Trimming removed 7 bases at V and 4 bases at J, with 20 bases between. CDR3 length: 15 amino acids. Written as DNA, the CDR3 is TGTGCCAGCACCTCCTGGAGGGGACAGAGGTACGAGCAGTACTTC. Its translation: CASTSWRGQRYEQYF.

This chain connects TRBV20-1 to TRBJ1-5; possibly TRBD1 for D (6 bases). The CDR3 is 16 amino acids. V shed 3 bases and J shed 0 bases, with 15 bases lying between them. Germline values: CDR1 DFQATT, CDR2 SNEGSKA (reference sequence). The CDR3 region is CSASVGGLTSNQPQHF. CDR3 DNA: TGCAGTGCTAGTGTAGGGGGTCTAACTAGCAATCAGCCCCAGCATTTT.

The chain joins TRBV6-5 to TRBJ1-2; 8 nucleotides line up with TRBD1. V lost 10 bases and J lost 4; bases outside the gene matches: 14. The CDR3 contains 15 residues. Per the germline V gene, CDR1 is MNHEY and CDR2 is SVGAGI. CDR3 in amino acids: CATLRADRGSYGYTF. CDR3 sequence (DNA): TGTGCCACCCTAAGGGCCGACAGGGGTAGCTATGGCTACACCTTC.

This chain uses TRBV2 with TRBJ1-6, with D unclear. The CDR3 extends over 14 amino acids. V lost 5 bases and J lost 8, with 13 bases in between. Per the germline V gene, CDR1 is SNHLY and CDR2 is FYNNEI. CDR3 in amino acids: CASSPGGSHSPLHF. The CDR3 DNA follows: TGTGCCAGCAGTCCAGGAGGCAGTCATTCACCCCTCCACTTT.

The chain has TRBV5-1 and TRBJ1-2; 7 bases line up with TRBD1. With 3 bases clipped from V and 8 bases from J, the junction kept 4 bases outside the gene matches. This CDR3 spans 12 amino acids. CDR1 SGHRS and CDR2 YFSETQ come from the germline V gene. This chain's CDR3 is CASSSGTVGYTF. CDR3 DNA sequence: TGCGCCAGCAGCTCAGGGACAGTCGGCTACACCTTC.

The chain employs TRBV7-2 and TRBJ2-5, with TRBD1 identical over 9 bases. The CDR3 totals 14 residues. Germline V lookup: CDR1 SGHTA, CDR2 FQGNSA. The junction had 3 bases not matched to a gene; V was cut back by 2 bases and J by 5 bases. The DNA of the CDR3 is TGTGCCAGCAGCTTAACAGGGGGCGCGGAGACCCAGTACTTC. Translating gives CASSLTGGAETQYF.

V usage is TRBV5-1 and J usage is TRBJ1-1; 9 bases are shared with TRBD1. Germline V CDR1 and CDR2: SGHRS, YFSETQ. The trim removed 4 bases at V and 7 bases at J, leaving 5 bases unmatched. The CDR3 is 13 amino acids. The CDR3 reads CASSTDRGSEAFF. In nucleotides, the CDR3 is TGCGCCAGCAGCACCGACAGGGGGAGTGAAGCTTTCTTT.

The J gene is TRBJ2-3, the V gene TRBV7-2; 9 nucleotides align to TRBD2. The germline CDR1 and CDR2 sequences are SGHTA and FQGNSA. V gave up 5 bases and J gave up 0 bases; unmatched junction bases: 9. This CDR3 has 17 residues. This chain's CDR3 is CASSPRLAVASTDTQYF. CDR3 nucleotide sequence: TGTGCCAGCAGCCCCCGACTAGCGGTTGCTAGCACAGATACGCAGTATTTT.

This sequence joins TRBV19 and TRBJ1-2, with 10 positions matching TRBD1. The CDR3 consists of 15 residues. Germline V gene data show CDR1 as LNHDA and CDR2 as SQIVND (reference sequence). The V segment lost 5 bases and the J segment 5 bases; nucleotides outside the gene matches: 8. The CDR3 protein is CASSPRGQGGYGYTF. The CDR3 DNA sequence: TGTGCCAGTAGTCCCCGAGGACAGGGGGGTTATGGCTACACCTTC.

This chain uses TRBV7-2 with TRBJ2-2; TRBD1 is a possible D gene (6 bases). Germline CDR1 SGHTA, CDR2 FQGNSA. The CDR3 extends over 14 amino acids. Deletions cut 8 bases from V and 4 bases from J, with 14 bases between. The CDR3 reads CASQRGTTTGELFF. Written as DNA, the CDR3 is TGTGCCAGCCAAAGGGGGACAACCACCGGGGAGCTGTTTTTT.

The chain links TRBV2 to TRBJ2-5, with TRBD2 identical over 12 bases. Germline lookup yields CDR1 SNHLY and CDR2 FYNNEI. CDR3 length: 18 residues. J was trimmed by 5 bases and V by 7 bases; bases with no gene match: 17. CDR3 amino acids: CASIRGRTSGAGGETQYF. In DNA form, the CDR3 reads TGTGCCAGCATCCGAGGGAGGACTAGCGGGGCTGGTGGGGAGACCCAGTACTTC.

This chain joins TRBV7-8 and TRBJ1-1; TRBD1 is a possible D gene (6 bases). The CDR3 sequence is 14 residues long. Germline values: CDR1 SGHVS, CDR2 FQNEAQ. V lost 1 base to trimming and J lost 1 base, with 7 bases between them. The CDR3 sequence is CASSLVGGNTEAFF. The CDR3 DNA sequence: TGTGCCAGCAGCTTAGTAGGGGGGAACACTGAAGCTTTCTTT.